Described below is a single T cell receptor (beta chain) sequence and its context. Its antigen is as yet unknown. Trimming took off 0 bases at V and 6 bases at J, with 19 bases between the two ends. This CDR3 is 16 amino acids long. Germline V gives CDR1 SGHNT, CDR2 YYREEE (reference sequence). Measured with immunoSEQ multiplex PCR; TCRdb has only the in-frame clones, and not every one. The repertoire holds about 200,000 clones, with roughly 92% as singletons. Second-dose schedules of about 4 or about 12 weeks were combined. These data belong to a study of T cell responses to AZD1222 COVID-19 vaccine. Study outcomes and limitations: Repertoire collection took place solely once the T cell response had peaked.

This sequence was found in an adult who received the AZD1222 COVID-19 vaccine. The chain has TRBV5-4 and TRBJ2-7; D is possibly TRBD2 (6 bases). The starting material was peripheral blood, obtained 28 days after the second AZD1222 dose. The CDR3 DNA sequence: TGTGCCAGCAGCTTGGGGGGCGGGACCCCTGCGGGCGAGCAGTACTTC. It specifies CASSLGGGTPAGEQYF.